This TCR beta chain was recovered during a study of blood T cell repertoires in COVID-19. Study overall: Acute and convalescent COVID-19 samples came from the United States, Italy and Spain. In each case, the material was cDNA or gDNA derived from T cells, B-cell-depleted T cells, or PBMCs.

The CDR3 consists of 15 residues. Germline lookup yields CDR1 MNHEY and CDR2 SVGEGT. V was shortened by 2 bases and J by 0 bases, with 7 bases between the two germline ends. Original data processing: It was from reference gene primer amplification that nucleated cell counts were estimated. Repertoires were generated with immunoSEQ multiplex PCR, while TCRdb's copy carries only in-frame clones and drops some. V, J and clone size are taken as reported in that table, and D and trimming were inferred from the DNA itself. The sample yields about 240,000 clones, approximately 85% seen once. The rearrangement links TRBV6-2 or TRBV6-3 to TRBJ1-4; TRBD1 is a possible D gene (5 bases). This TCR derives from a woman aged 65 to 85 with acute or convalescent COVID-19. Sequenced input: peripheral blood. The CDR3: CASSYTGATNEKLFF. Here the CDR3 DNA reads TGTGCCAGCAGTTACACAGGAGCAACTAATGAAAAACTGTTTTTT.